The source of this T cell receptor (beta chain) is a study of early T cells in non-severe SARS-CoV-2 infection. Overall study context: Chains were not paired, and sequencing was done on bulk RNA from unsorted whole blood.

Unique molecular identifier tags were affixed to discrete cDNA molecules. TCRdb analysed the 5' RACE reads with MiXCR anew, one entry per CDR3 protein. The sample has tens of thousands of distinct CDR3 sequences; roughly 6% are singletons. CDR1 is SQVTM and CDR2 is ANQGSEA in the germline V gene. This CDR3 region has 14 residues. Germline trimming cut 7 bases from V and 12 bases from J; bases unmatched to any gene: 19. Broader study findings: Missing private and CD4 specificities, VDJdb matching favored anti-spike CD8 responses.

To note about this clonotype: What it recognizes is unknown.

The origin of this receptor is an adult who was a healthcare worker with PCR-confirmed SARS-CoV-2 infection or an uninfected control (not recorded which). What was sequenced was whole blood. The chain carries TRBV29-1 and TRBJ1-1, with TRBD1 identical over 8 bases. CDR3 protein: CSGAEQGEGKRTFF. DNA of the CDR3: TGCAGCGGGGCAGAACAGGGGGAGGGGAAGCGGACTTTCTTT.